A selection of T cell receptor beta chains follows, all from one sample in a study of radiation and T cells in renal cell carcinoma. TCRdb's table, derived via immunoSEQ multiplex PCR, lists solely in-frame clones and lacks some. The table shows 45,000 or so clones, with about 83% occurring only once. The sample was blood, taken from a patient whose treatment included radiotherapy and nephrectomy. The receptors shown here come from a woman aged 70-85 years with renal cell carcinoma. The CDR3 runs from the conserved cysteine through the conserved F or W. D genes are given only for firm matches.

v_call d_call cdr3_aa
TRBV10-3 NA CAISKPQQGENGYTF
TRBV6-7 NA CASTLKGPSTVYNEQFF
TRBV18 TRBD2 CASSPLRGGAAETQYF
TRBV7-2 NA CASSLTGGTSRSYEQYF
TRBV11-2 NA CASSLTANDYGYTF
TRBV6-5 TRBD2 CASSYSGGVPHLTQYF
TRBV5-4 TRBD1 CASSEDREGFYGYTF
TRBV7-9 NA CASSLGVTADNEKLFF
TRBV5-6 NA CASSHATGREKTQYF
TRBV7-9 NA CASSPVVPQAFF
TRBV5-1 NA CASSLAGMNTEAFF
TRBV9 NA CASSAGAFGNTIYF
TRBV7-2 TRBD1 CASSLIRDGQGYSPLHF
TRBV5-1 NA CASSLSGDQPQHF
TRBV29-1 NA CSVEWSGEAFF
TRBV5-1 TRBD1 CASSLGTGQPEQFF
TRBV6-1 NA CASGRQGGNQPQHF
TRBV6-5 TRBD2 CASSRTSGMETQYF
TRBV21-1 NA CASSSSGDKQPQHF
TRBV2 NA CASIKIEEAFF
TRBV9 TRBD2 CASSPRLAGHTQYF
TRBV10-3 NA CAISSGRTGGNTEAFF
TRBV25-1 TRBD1 CASSAFEGQGTDTQYF
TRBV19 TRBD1 CASSTSRDSPNQPQHF
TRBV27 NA CASSRGRGEAFF
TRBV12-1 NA CARSFDLPSPLHF
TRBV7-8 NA CASSPKGGLLGELFF
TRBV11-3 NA CASSLDRYTDTQYF
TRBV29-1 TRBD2 CSVAGSGGRDSYNEQFF
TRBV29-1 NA CSGSGRGRGNEQFF
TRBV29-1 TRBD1 CSVDINRGGEQYF
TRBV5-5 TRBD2 CASSPRGRATPNEQFF
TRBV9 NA CASSEGPLSGANVLTF
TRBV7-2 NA CASSSPTELQETQYF